This T cell receptor beta chain is from a study of cytomegalovirus exposure and HLA in healthy donors listed by TCRdb under 2017. Turning to the overall study: An earlier analysis of more than 550 of the donors reported 276 Gb of sequence data and around 110 million unique TCR beta sequences obtained from some 170 million T cells. An early release that covered about 600 HLA-typed donors contained approximately 300 gigabases of sequencing data and approximately 85 million unique TCR sequences. The genetic ancestry cluster associated with self-reported Caucasian donors included 81% of the 398 genotyped donors. The study was designed to test whether signatures of past pathogen exposure could be identified by cataloging public T cell receptors. The study used immunosequencing to profile the T cell repertoires of around 600 subjects and linked those repertoires to cytomegalovirus serostatus. In addition to the first cohort of 650 to 750 subjects, a separate validation cohort of 130 or so different subjects was used. To predict cytomegalovirus infection status, the study brought together high-throughput TCR immunosequencing, statistical association of individual TCRs with disease status, and machine learning. To study patterns of TCR occurrence, a later analysis re-analyzed previously published TCR beta repertoires from around 700 donors and added high-resolution HLA genotyping. In the later analysis, no new phenotypic data were used to find candidate immune exposures; instead, reliance was placed on TCR beta sequences and their occurrence across donors. An earlier analysis of approximately 640 of the donors applied high-throughput TCR beta sequencing to assess whether each TCR beta V gene segment acted as functional or pseudogenic. Donor age, sex, ethnicity and CMV serostatus were collected together with the repertoire data. A later genetic analysis used genome-wide SNP genotypes for about 65% of the 666 donors, treating that subset as a discovery cohort. All discovery cohort repertoires had been generated using a single sequencing platform. HLA typing included class I and class II loci at four-digit resolution. Typing coverage differed by locus: A, B, C, DRB1 and DQB1 were typed in roughly 620-630 donors, DQA1 in 522, DPA1 in 600 to 610, and DPB1 in about 450. Five DR-DQ haplotypes were treated as single units for association and clustering because of strong linkage in the cohort. Among 398 genotyped donors of the cohort, an average of 235,054 unique TCR beta nucleotide sequences were sequenced per donor, roughly 18% of them non-productive. The paper's findings and limits, for the study overall: At a false discovery rate of 0.05, a later analysis linked some 17,000 TCR beta sequences to specific HLA alleles. A total of fewer than 200 TCR beta chains were listed by the study as associated with cytomegalovirus. Because counts were too low, roughly 16 rarely observed V segments, including chromosome 9 orphons, were excluded from the earlier analysis of fewer than 650 of the donors. A further reported finding was that TCR beta sequences accurately predicted the HLA-A and HLA-B alleles for most subjects in the first cohort. Most CMV-associated TCR beta chains appeared to be HLA-restricted in a later analysis, and the HLA associations seemed to be driven largely by CMV exposure. Correlated functional status among segregating V segments might reflect linkage disequilibrium, but an unknown experimental factor could not be ruled out. In a later analysis, TCR association rates were found to vary across HLA loci, with the most associated TCRs seen for DRB1 alleles and the fewest for HLA-C alleles. CMV serostatus was the only immune exposure information available for the cohort. Several of the top co-occurrence clusters appeared to be linked to parvovirus B19, influenza, CMV and Epstein-Barr virus, according to a later analysis. In a later analysis, HLA-associated TCR beta chains were found to be more clonally expanded and to have lower generation probabilities than equally common non-associated chains. When HLA alleles, especially DR and DQ, strongly co-occurred, attributing TCR associations to individual alleles was difficult. An association between a missense DCLRE1C variant and V-gene and J-gene trimming of TCR beta chains was found in a later genetic analysis and replicated in an independent cohort. In a later genetic analysis, fewer N-insertions in productive TCRs were reported among donors in an Asian-associated ancestry cluster than the roughly 670-donor mean. A group of highly shared sequence variants was considered likely to be a technical artifact of the sequencing pipeline. Presence/absence analyses assumed roughly uniform sequencing depth across donors, an assumption that may not hold. While some public TCRs were present in many individuals, most TCR sequences turned up only very rarely across donors. An earlier analysis of approximately 540 of the donors showed that most TCR beta V segments appeared in productive rearrangements either about 90% or about 30% of the time, which broadly matched IMGT annotations. The cohort was sequenced for TCR beta chains only, and without alpha or paired-chain data the features that could be detected were limited. In vitro tests confirmed that a few of the cytomegalovirus-associated TCR beta chains recognize cytomegalovirus antigens. Cytomegalovirus status was reported to be diagnosed by the classifier with high specificity and sensitivity in both the original and validation cohorts. According to the authors, the approach could potentially be generalized to other disease states and immunological phenotypes. Because some donors lacked HLA typing at each locus, the association tests relied only on the typed subset.

In total, over 600 healthy bone marrow donors made up the cohort. At the time of sampling, every cohort member was nominally healthy, though immune exposures that went unrecorded were likely present. The donor was CMV seronegative and belonged to the group of several hundred seronegative cohort members. A peripheral blood sample was collected from each donor, and TCR beta sequencing was performed on peripheral blood mononuclear cells. Genomic DNA was extracted from the blood cell samples with the Qiagen DNeasy Blood Extraction Kit. In this sample, this clone turned up a few times. Its specific antigen is unknown. No much larger clone is present one base from it, and per-base qualities are unavailable. Receptor libraries were prepared by the immunoSEQ multiplex PCR assay. A mixture of 60 forward primers for TCR Vbeta segments and 13 reverse primers for TCR Jbeta segments was used in the multiplex PCR. Amplification of the CDR3 region of rearranged TCR beta genes was performed with a multiplex PCR assay on genomic DNA. On the Illumina HiSeq System, the amplified TCR beta libraries were sequenced as 87-base-pair reads. Per the original workflow: In a later analysis, tens of millions of unique TCR beta chains were counted across the 690 or so repertoires, and roughly 11 million of these chains were shared by at least two donors. Raw reads were error-corrected and collapsed into unique sequences by a nearest-neighbor algorithm in which closely related sequences were merged to remove PCR and sequencing errors. Alignment of CDR3 sequences to IMGT reference sequences was used to assign V, D and J gene segments. For a sequence to be retained, a match of at least six nucleotides was required to both a V gene segment and a J gene segment. Rearrangements were called productive when the CDR3 lacked stop codons and stayed in frame with V and J; all others were non-productive. Following IMGT convention, CDR3 was defined as the stretch from the second conserved V-encoded cysteine up to the conserved J-encoded phenylalanine. Sequences without an unambiguous match to a single V gene segment were excluded from the earlier analysis of about 630 of the donors. An earlier analysis of 587 of the donors called V segments functional above 56.7% productive rearrangements and segregating when the between-donor standard deviation exceeded 5%. A statistical classification framework was built for diagnosing cytomegalovirus status from the catalog of TCR beta chain sequences. In a later analysis, V and J genes were assigned by comparing TCR nucleotide sequences against IMGT/GENE-DB human TR gene sequences. In a later analysis, CDR3 sequences and most-parsimonious VDJ recombination scenarios were assigned using the TCRdist pipeline. In a later analysis, every TCR beta chain was defined by the combination of its CDR3 amino acid sequence and its V-gene family, and reads without a unique V-gene family were dropped. A later analysis removed roughly 590 highly shared, low-generation-probability nucleotide sequences to deal with suspected cross-contamination and a sequencing artifact. For each public chain, a later analysis derived a clonal expansion index from normalized ranks of inferred template counts within each repertoire. Generation probabilities in a later analysis came from a VDJ recombination model fitted to out-of-frame rearrangements, and those results were checked against IGoR. In a later analysis, TCR-TCR, TCR-HLA and TCR-CMV co-occurrence was scored with hypergeometric tests, and a repertoire-size bias correction was applied to TCR pairs. A later analysis estimated false discovery rates by permuting HLA or CMV assignments 20 times. In a later analysis, co-occurring TCRs were grouped using DBSCAN, with TCRdist sequence similarity added in when clustering inside HLA-allele-positive subsets. For co-occurrence clustering, repertoires with fewer than 30,000 or more than 120,000 public chains were excluded, along with a handful of repertoires with anomalous nucleotide sharing. Not all clones reach the TCRdb copy of this immuneACCESS table, which keeps in-frame sequences only. Checked studies attribute under half of the gap to unresolved V genes and leave the rest unexplained. V and J calls and clone size are copied from that table; D and trimming were computed from the DNA. Here the sample has some 150,000 clones; just under 90% occur a single time. The ten largest clonotypes hold 4% to 6.5% of the sample.

The TCR was taken from a woman in her thirties in good health and CMV-seronegative. The sequencing sample was made of PBMCs.

The CDR3 region has the sequence CASSARGGSGPTDTQYF. The nucleotide sequence reads TGTGCCAGCAGCGCTAGGGGGGGTAGCGGACCCACAGATACGCAGTATTTT. The chain is assembled from TRBV5-8 and TRBJ2-3, with TRBD2 tentatively as D gene (7 bases match). The CDR3, from cysteine to phenylalanine, totals 17 residues. The sequence is cut down to CDR3 DNA, 51 bases in frame from base 1. CDR1 is given as SGHTS and CDR2 as YDEGEE, both from the germline V gene. Trimming at the junction amounts to 4 bases on V and 2 bases on J, and the germline ends lie 20 bases apart. The full variable domain, completed from the reference TRBV5-8 and TRBJ2-3 proteins outside the CDR3, reads EAGVTQSPTHLIKTRGQQATLRCSPISGHTSVYWYQQALGLGLQFLLWYDEGEERNRGNFPPRFSGRQFPNYSSELNVNALELEDSALYLCASSARGGSGPTDTQYFGPGTRLTVL.